The clone carrying this T cell receptor (beta chain) has more than one count but fewer than ten. What it binds is unknown. The junction and the germline gene differ at one end; a read error may be behind it. Germline V gene sequence: CDR1 SGHRS, CDR2 YFSETQ. The CDR3 consists of 15 residues. These data come from a study of T cells in Graves' hyperthyroidism and ophthalmopathy. Patients having uncontrolled infection, another autoimmune disease, pregnancy or lactation were not included. This sample holds PBMCs from roughly 10 ml fresh peripheral blood. The CDR3 regions of TCR beta were amplified from RNA transcripts. An initial round of RT-PCR targeting the TCR CDR3 relied on the HTBI primer set. Using its own MiXCR run on the multiplex PCR reads, TCRdb lists one record per CDR3 protein. Among some 360,000 distinct CDR3 sequences listed, 15% to 20% were seen once. Findings of the study overall: Most expanded thyroid clonotypes above 0.001 recurred in blood. Ophthalmopathy, as predicted by the model, came a median 6.5 months after the prediction.

The sequenced sample consisted of blood. This sequence originates from a woman aged 40 to 50 with Graves' ophthalmopathy. The chain uses TRBV5-1 and TRBJ2-5, with D unresolved. The CDR3 here is CASSLNGPAEETLYF. DNA for the CDR3: TGCGCCAGCAGCTTGAACGGGCCCGCCGAAGAGACCCTGTACTTC.